One sample yielded the 31 T cell receptor beta chains listed below, sequenced in a study of T-cell memory formation after mild COVID-19. TCRdb itself ran the 5' RACE reads through MiXCR, one entry per CDR3 protein. The table includes some 350,000 distinct CDR3 sequences, roughly 15% detected once. What was sequenced was PBMCs or a T cell subset sorted from them (not recorded which). The origin of the receptors is a man younger than 35 who had mild COVID-19 (a few samples of this study predate the infection). Cell type and time point are not known.

The gene calls are TRBV5-1 and TRBJ1-4; D perhaps matches TRBD1 (5 bases). The CDR3 totals 16 residues. The V gene's germline CDR1 is SGHRS and CDR2 YFSETQ. V lost 2 bases to trimming and J lost 5 bases, with 16 bases between them. CDR3 nucleotide sequence: TGCGCCAGCAGCTTTGACAGATTTTCACCGAATGAAAAACTGTTTTTT. Protein product: CASSFDRFSPNEKLFF. Combining the CDR3 with reference TRBV5-1 and TRBJ1-4 gives the whole variable domain KAGVTQTPRYLIKTRGQQVTLSCSPISGHRSVSWYQQTPGQGLQFLFEYFSETQRNKGNFPGRFSGRQFSNSRSEMNVSTLELGDSALYLCASSFDRFSPNEKLFFGSGTQLSVL.

This clonotype was observed a few times. The chain links TRBV20-1 to TRBJ2-3; TRBD2 matches 8 bases. The CDR3 covers 14 residues. Germline lookup yields CDR1 DFQATT and CDR2 SNEGSKA (reference sequence). J was trimmed by 1 base and V by 5 bases; bases with no gene match: 5. The CDR3 nucleotides are TGCAGTGCTGGACGGGGGGGGGGCACAGATACGCAGTATTTT. As protein: CSAGRGGGTDTQYF.

This clonotype was seen a handful of times. This may be a read error, as it is one base from a much larger clone. The chain recombines TRBV7-2 with TRBJ2-1; D is unclear. Trimming cost V 2 bases and J 3 bases, with 5 bases left between them. This CDR3 contains 13 residues. Germline CDR1 reads SGHTA; CDR2 reads FQGNSA. CDR3 sequence reads: CASSLYSYNEQFF. CDR3 nucleotide sequence: TGTGCCAGCAGCTTATACAGCTACAATGAGCAGTTCTTC.

J is TRBJ1-1 and V is TRBV7-2; TRBD1 might be the D (5 bases). Trimming took 7 bases from V and 5 from J, leaving 17 bases between them. The CDR3 extends over 14 amino acids. Germline CDR1 SGHTA, CDR2 FQGNSA. The DNA for the CDR3 is TGTGCCAGCAACCTAGTGGGGCAGGAAACTGAAGCTTTCTTT. This translates into CASNLVGQETEAFF.

This clonotype was recorded a few times. The chain combines TRBV9 with TRBJ1-5, with D tentatively TRBD1 (6 bases). The germline V and J ends were trimmed by 2 bases and 6 bases, with 15 bases remaining between them. This CDR3 has 15 amino acids. Germline assignment: CDR1 SGDLS and CDR2 YYNGEE. The CDR3 DNA reads as TGTGCCAGCAGCGTCCAGGCAGGGGCTGGTCAGCCCCAGCATTTT. It yields the protein CASSVQAGAGQPQHF.

This chain links TRBV20-1 with TRBJ2-1, with 10 bases fitting TRBD2. The V gene's germline CDR1 is DFQATT and CDR2 SNEGSKA (reference sequence). V lost 1 base and J lost 3; bases outside the gene matches: 6. The CDR3 loop spans 16 amino acids. CDR3 region: CSARGSASGGYNEQFF. CDR3 nucleotides: TGCAGTGCTAGAGGATCAGCTAGCGGGGGCTACAATGAGCAGTTCTTC.

This clonotype has more than one count but fewer than ten. The chain joins TRBV6-2 or TRBV6-3 to TRBJ2-2; no firm D call. V was trimmed by 7 bases and J by 4 bases, leaving 10 bases between them. The CDR3 contains 13 residues. Germline lookup yields CDR1 MNHEY and CDR2 SVGEGT. The CDR3 DNA follows: TGTGCCAGCACCCCGTCCTTCACCGGGGAGCTGTTTTTT. As protein: CASTPSFTGELFF.

The sample holds many counts of this clonotype. The V call is TRBV5-5, the J call TRBJ2-3, with D perhaps assigned TRBD1 or TRBD2 (5 bases each). The length of the CDR3 is 15 residues. The germline gives CDR1 SGHKS, CDR2 YYEKEE (reference sequence). With 0 bases removed from V and 5 bases from J, the gap between germline ends came to 13 bases. As DNA, the CDR3 is TGTGCCAGCAGCTTGGGGGGGACCGCGGGAGATACGCAGTATTTT. Its protein is CASSLGGTAGDTQYF.

The rearrangement joins TRBV14 to TRBJ1-6; D gene ambiguous. Trimming took 3 bases from V and 10 from J, leaving 13 bases between them. The germline CDR1 and CDR2 sequences are SGHDN and FVKESK. This CDR3 region has 14 residues. The CDR3, as DNA: TGTGCCAGCAGCCACTACCCTGTTGGGTCACCCCTCCACTTT. The encoded protein is CASSHYPVGSPLHF.

The J gene is TRBJ2-3, the V gene TRBV11-3; 11 positions agree with TRBD1. V shed 5 bases, J shed 2 bases, and the junction held 6 bases outside the gene matches. The CDR3 spans 16 residues. The germline V gene has CDR1 SGHNT and CDR2 YENEEA. Here the CDR3 DNA reads TGTGCCAGCAGCCTCCGGACAGGGGGCGTCACAGATACGCAGTATTTT. As protein: CASSLRTGGVTDTQYF.

This clonotype has a handful of counts. The chain uses TRBV7-9 and TRBJ2-3; no firm D call. The CDR3 covers 15 residues. Germline V gene lookup returns CDR1 SEHNR and CDR2 FQNEAQ (reference sequence). With 5 bases removed from V and 5 bases from J, the gap between germline ends came to 17 bases. In DNA, the CDR3 is TGTGCCAGCAGCCGAAGGAGCTCCTTGGAAGATACGCAGTATTTT. Its protein product is CASSRRSSLEDTQYF.

This clonotype was observed a few times. The chain recombines TRBV7-9 with TRBJ2-1; TRBD2 matches 13 bases. Germline trimming cut 3 bases from V and 2 bases from J; bases unmatched to any gene: 13. The germline V gene has CDR1 SEHNR and CDR2 FQNEAQ (reference sequence). The CDR3 extends over 20 amino acids. CDR3 sequence reads: CASSFPTSGGITMTYNEQFF. The CDR3 DNA reads as TGTGCCAGCAGCTTCCCGACTAGCGGGGGGATTACGATGACCTACAATGAGCAGTTCTTC.

The chain joins TRBV5-1 to TRBJ2-5; 7 bases match TRBD1. CDR3 length equals 14 residues. The germline CDR1 and CDR2 sequences are SGHRS and YFSETQ. The V and J ends lost 2 bases and 3 bases, in that order; junction bases with no gene match: 4. CDR3: CASSLYGTEETQYF. The CDR3 coding sequence is TGCGCCAGCAGCTTATACGGGACAGAAGAGACCCAGTACTTC.

The table lists this clonotype with a few counts. This chain connects TRBV5-1 to TRBJ2-5; the match to TRBD2 covers 14 bases. V lost 2 bases to trimming and J lost 9 bases; unmatched junction nucleotides: 9. CDR1 is SGHRS and CDR2 is YFSETQ in the germline V gene. The CDR3 loop spans 16 amino acids. The CDR3 here is CASSLMTSGGASAQYF. The CDR3 bases are TGCGCCAGCAGCTTAATGACTAGCGGGGGGGCCTCGGCCCAGTACTTC.

The V and J genes are TRBV4-2 and TRBJ2-4; D gene unclear. V was clipped by 2 bases and J by 1 base, with 9 bases between them. The germline V gene has CDR1 LGHNA and CDR2 YNFKEQ. The CDR3 is made up of 15 amino acids. The CDR3 region has the DNA TGTGCCAGCAGCCAATCTTTTAGCGCCAAAAACATTCAGTACTTC. Amino acids: CASSQSFSAKNIQYF.

This chain joins TRBV7-3 and TRBJ2-1; 8 nucleotides line up with TRBD2. CDR1 is SGHTA and CDR2 is FQGTGA in the germline V gene. Trimming at V came to 5 bases and at J to 7 bases, leaving 10 bases not matched to a gene. CDR3 size: 15 residues. The CDR3 sequence is CASSVRAGEMNEQFF. CDR3 sequence (DNA): TGTGCCAGCAGCGTAAGAGCGGGGGAGATGAATGAGCAGTTCTTC. Using reference TRBV7-3 and TRBJ2-1 for the parts outside the CDR3, the full variable domain is GAGVSQTPSNKVTEKGKYVELRCDPISGHTALYWYRQSLGQGPEFLIYFQGTGAADDSGLPNDRFFAVRPEGSVSTLKIQRTERGDSAVYLCASSVRAGEMNEQFFGPGTRLTVL.

The chain has TRBV7-2 and TRBJ1-2; D may be TRBD1 (5 bases). Germline V gives CDR1 SGHTA, CDR2 FQGNSA. The V and J ends lost 6 bases and 7 bases respectively, with 15 bases between them. CDR3 length: 13 amino acids. Written as DNA, the CDR3 is TGTGCCAGCAGACCCAGGGTTTACGCTGGCTACACCTTC. This sequence encodes CASRPRVYAGYTF. The complete variable domain, with remaining parts taken from reference TRBV7-2 and TRBJ1-2, reads GAGVSQSPSNKVTEKGKDVELRCDPISGHTALYWYRQSLGQGLEFLIYFQGNSAPDKSGLPSDRFSAERTGGSVSTLTIQRTQQEDSAVYLCASRPRVYAGYTFGSGTRLTVV.

A few counts support this clonotype. The rearrangement joins TRBV19 to TRBJ1-1; D is uncertain. Per germline, CDR1 LNHDA and CDR2 SQIVND (reference sequence). V lost 6 bases and J 0 bases, leaving 14 bases between the germline ends. The CDR3 spans 15 residues. DNA of the CDR3: TGTGCCAGTAGCCTAACACCGACCATGAACACTGAAGCTTTCTTT. Translating it yields CASSLTPTMNTEAFF.

The chain links TRBV16 to TRBJ1-5; 8 bases match TRBD1. CDR3 length: 14 amino acids. Trimming took 5 bases from V and 6 from J; bases not matched to a gene: 6. CDR1 KGHSY and CDR2 FQNENV come from the germline V gene. In DNA, the CDR3 is TGTGCCAGCAGCAGTAGGACAGGGTTTCAGCCCCAGCATTTT. Its protein is CASSSRTGFQPQHF.

This clonotype was counted between two and nine times. The chain employs TRBV4-1 and TRBJ1-4; D unresolved. The germline gives CDR1 MGHRA, CDR2 YSYEKL. V was cut by 6 bases and J by 2 bases, with 13 bases left in between. CDR3 length equals 15 residues. The CDR3 protein is CASRGKGRTNEKLFF. The CDR3 nucleotides are TGCGCCAGCAGGGGCAAAGGGAGGACTAATGAAAAACTGTTTTTT.

This clonotype came up many times. The chain employs TRBV5-1 and TRBJ2-1; 9 nucleotides align to TRBD2. The CDR3 totals 18 residues. Unmatched junction bases numbered 11, after V lost 4 bases and J lost 0 bases. The V gene's germline CDR1 is SGHRS and CDR2 YFSETQ. The CDR3 spells CASSGEGSGGYSYNEQFF. The CDR3 DNA follows: TGCGCCAGCAGCGGCGAAGGTAGCGGGGGATACTCCTACAATGAGCAGTTCTTC.

This rearrangement joins TRBV10-3 to TRBJ2-1, with TRBD2 as a possible D gene (6 bases). Trimming stripped 10 bases from V and 6 bases from J, with 16 bases between. Looked up from germline, CDR1 is ENHRY and CDR2 is SYGVKD. CDR3 size: 13 residues. The CDR3 loop is CATRRESVNEQFF. In DNA, the CDR3 is TGTGCCACCCGGAGGGAATCGGTCAATGAGCAGTTCTTC.

Many counts were recorded for this clonotype. The chain joins TRBV5-1 to TRBJ1-6; TRBD1 matches at 8 bases. The CDR3 loop spans 15 amino acids. V shed 4 bases, J shed 4 bases, and the junction held 4 bases outside the gene matches. Germline V CDR1 and CDR2: SGHRS, YFSETQ. CDR3 in DNA: TGCGCCAGCAGCCTACGGACAGGGTATAATTCACCCCTCCACTTT. Translated, it gives CASSLRTGYNSPLHF.

The chain employs TRBV5-1 and TRBJ2-5; D might be TRBD2 (6 bases). Germline V gene sequence: CDR1 SGHRS, CDR2 YFSETQ. Trimming shortened V by 3 bases and J by 5 bases, and 14 bases separated the two germline ends. CDR3 size: 14 residues. The CDR3 DNA is TGCGCCAGCAGCTCTGAGGGGAGCGGGGAGACCCAGTACTTC. Protein sequence: CASSSEGSGETQYF.

The sample holds a few counts of this clonotype. V gene TRBV7-8 combines with J gene TRBJ2-4; D is unclear. V lost 2 bases and J 0 bases, leaving 17 bases between the germline ends. CDR3 length: 18 amino acids. Germline V lookup: CDR1 SGHVS, CDR2 FQNEAQ. This CDR3 reads CASSLLGLPSLAKNIQYF. The CDR3 coding sequence is TGTGCCAGCAGCTTATTGGGGTTACCCTCCCTAGCCAAAAACATTCAGTACTTC.

This clonotype was counted only a few times. The chain employs TRBV20-1 and TRBJ1-1, with D possibly TRBD1 on 6 matching bases. The CDR3 covers 13 residues. Trimming removed 6 bases from V and 4 bases from J, with 15 bases in between. In germline, CDR1 is DFQATT, CDR2 SNEGSKA (reference sequence). The CDR3 protein is CSALSGVGTEAFF. The CDR3 bases are TGCAGTGCCCTGTCAGGGGTGGGCACTGAAGCTTTCTTT.

The chain has TRBV7-9 and TRBJ1-1; possibly TRBD1 for D (6 bases). This CDR3 is 16 amino acids long. Germline loops: CDR1 SEHNR, CDR2 FQNEAQ (reference sequence). V dropped 1 base and J dropped 5 bases, with 17 bases sitting between them. CDR3 residues: CASSLVSHREGTEAFF. The CDR3 nucleotides read TGTGCCAGCAGCTTAGTTTCCCACAGGGAGGGGACTGAAGCTTTCTTT.

In its sample, this clonotype was seen many times. The V and J genes are TRBV20-1 and TRBJ1-2; 9 bases map to TRBD1. The CDR3 runs to 14 residues. V dropped 6 bases and J dropped 4; count of bases not matched to a gene: 9. The germline V gene has CDR1 DFQATT and CDR2 SNEGSKA (reference sequence). Written as DNA, the CDR3 is TGCAGTGCCCGGACAGGGGCCCCCTCCTATGGCTACACCTTC. This sequence encodes CSARTGAPSYGYTF.

The chain is built from TRBV29-1 and TRBJ2-1; D might be TRBD1 (5 bases). The V end was cut by 6 bases, the J end by 8 bases, with 17 bases between. Germline loops: CDR1 SQVTM, CDR2 ANQGSEA. CDR3 size: 13 residues. The CDR3 here is CSVPLGQLDEQFF. The DNA of the CDR3 is TGCAGCGTCCCATTGGGGCAGTTGGATGAGCAGTTCTTC.

This clonotype was detected a few times. The chain links TRBV6-2 or TRBV6-3 to TRBJ2-4; TRBD2 matches at 7 bases. CDR1 and CDR2 from the germline V gene are MNHEY and SVGEGT. This CDR3 contains 13 residues. The J segment lost 6 bases and the V segment lost 9 bases, leaving 8 bases of the junction unmatched. CDR3 nucleotide sequence: TGTGCCAGTGGCGGGGGAGAGAGAAACATTCAGTACTTC. Translation gives CASGGGERNIQYF.

The sample holds a few counts of this clonotype. The gene calls are TRBV6-2 or TRBV6-3 and TRBJ1-5; D unclear. V lost 5 bases to trimming and J lost 3 bases, with 8 bases between them. The length of the CDR3 is 13 residues. Germline CDR1 reads MNHEY; CDR2 reads SVGEGT. CDR3 sequence: CASSQWVNQPQHF. DNA for the CDR3: TGTGCCAGCAGTCAGTGGGTCAATCAGCCCCAGCATTTT.